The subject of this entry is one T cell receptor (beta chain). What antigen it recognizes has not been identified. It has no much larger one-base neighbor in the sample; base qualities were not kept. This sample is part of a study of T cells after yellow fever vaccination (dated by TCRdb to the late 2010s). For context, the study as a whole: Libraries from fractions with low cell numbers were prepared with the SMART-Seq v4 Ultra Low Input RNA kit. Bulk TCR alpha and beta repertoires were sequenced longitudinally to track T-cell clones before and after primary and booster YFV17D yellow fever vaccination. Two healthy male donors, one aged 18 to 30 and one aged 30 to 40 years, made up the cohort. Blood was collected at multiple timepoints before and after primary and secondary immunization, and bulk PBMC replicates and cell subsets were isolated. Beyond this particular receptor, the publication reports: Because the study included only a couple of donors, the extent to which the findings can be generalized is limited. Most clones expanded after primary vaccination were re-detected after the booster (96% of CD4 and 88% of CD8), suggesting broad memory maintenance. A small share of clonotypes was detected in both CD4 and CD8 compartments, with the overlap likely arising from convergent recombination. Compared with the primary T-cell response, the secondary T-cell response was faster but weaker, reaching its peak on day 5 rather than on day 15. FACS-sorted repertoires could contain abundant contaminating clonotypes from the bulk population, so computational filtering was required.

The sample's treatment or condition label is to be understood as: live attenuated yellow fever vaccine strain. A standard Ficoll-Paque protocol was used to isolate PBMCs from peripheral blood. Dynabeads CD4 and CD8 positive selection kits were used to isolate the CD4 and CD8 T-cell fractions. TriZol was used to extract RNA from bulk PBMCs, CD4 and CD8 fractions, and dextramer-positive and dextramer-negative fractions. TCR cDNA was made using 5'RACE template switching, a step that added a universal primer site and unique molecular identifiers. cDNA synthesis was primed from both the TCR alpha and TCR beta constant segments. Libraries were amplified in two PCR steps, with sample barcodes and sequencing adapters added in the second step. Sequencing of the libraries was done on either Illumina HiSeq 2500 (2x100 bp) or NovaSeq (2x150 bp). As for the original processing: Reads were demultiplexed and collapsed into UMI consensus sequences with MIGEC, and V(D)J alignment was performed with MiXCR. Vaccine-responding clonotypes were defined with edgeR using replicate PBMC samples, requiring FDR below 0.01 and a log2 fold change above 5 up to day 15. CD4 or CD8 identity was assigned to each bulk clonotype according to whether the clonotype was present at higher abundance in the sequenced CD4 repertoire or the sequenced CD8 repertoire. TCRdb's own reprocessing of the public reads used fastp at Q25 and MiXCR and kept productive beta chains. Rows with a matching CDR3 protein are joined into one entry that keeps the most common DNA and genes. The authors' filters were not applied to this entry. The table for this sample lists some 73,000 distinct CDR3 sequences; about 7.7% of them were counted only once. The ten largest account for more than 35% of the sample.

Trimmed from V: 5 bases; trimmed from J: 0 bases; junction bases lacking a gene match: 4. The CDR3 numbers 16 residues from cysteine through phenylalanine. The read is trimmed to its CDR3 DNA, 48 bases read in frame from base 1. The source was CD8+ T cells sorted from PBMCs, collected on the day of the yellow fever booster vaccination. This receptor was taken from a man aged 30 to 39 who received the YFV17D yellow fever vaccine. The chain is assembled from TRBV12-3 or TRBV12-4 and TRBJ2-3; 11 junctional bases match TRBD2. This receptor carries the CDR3 CASSPRLAGSTDTQYF. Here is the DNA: TGTGCCAGCAGTCCCAGACTAGCGGGAAGCACAGATACGCAGTATTTT.